This T cell receptor (beta chain) emerged from a study of PD-1 blockade in classical Hodgkin lymphoma. Overall study context: Administration of nivolumab to patients was at 3 mg/kg intravenously every 2 weeks. The study's findings and limits: Initiation of nivolumab under 1 year after ASCT led to exclusion of patients.

In every patient, relapse followed autologous stem cell transplantation, while exposure to brentuximab vedotin differed. For this clone: The antigen is not known.

Trimming removed 0 bases from V and 1 base from J, with 6 bases in between. This CDR3 has 14 residues. CDR1 and CDR2 from the germline V gene are SGHAT and FQNNGV. Some clones are missing from TCRdb's copy, which holds only in-frame ones; the method was immunoSEQ multiplex PCR. The sample lists some 150,000 clones; about 78% were seen once. This chain connects TRBV11-2 to TRBJ2-5, with TRBD1 as a possible D gene (5 bases). The sequencing here drew on peripheral blood mononuclear cells (PBMCs), taken before the second cycle of nivolumab. The sequence derives from a human donor with classical Hodgkin lymphoma. The chain's CDR3 is CASSLDRVQETQYF. CDR3 in DNA: TGTGCCAGCAGCTTAGACAGGGTCCAAGAGACCCAGTACTTC.